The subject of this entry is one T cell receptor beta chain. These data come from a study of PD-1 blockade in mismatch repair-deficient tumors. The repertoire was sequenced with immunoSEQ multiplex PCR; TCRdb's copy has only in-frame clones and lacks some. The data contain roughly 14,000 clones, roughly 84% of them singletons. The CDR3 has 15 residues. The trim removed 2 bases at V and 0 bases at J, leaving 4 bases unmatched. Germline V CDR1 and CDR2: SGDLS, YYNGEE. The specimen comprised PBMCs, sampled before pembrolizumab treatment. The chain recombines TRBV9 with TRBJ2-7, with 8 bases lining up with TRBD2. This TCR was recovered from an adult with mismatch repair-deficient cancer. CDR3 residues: CASSVGLESSYEQYF. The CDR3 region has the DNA TGTGCCAGCAGCGTGGGACTAGAGAGCTCCTACGAGCAGTACTTC.